A selection of T cell receptor beta chains follows, all from one sample in a study of blood T cell repertoires in COVID-19. Some clones are missing from TCRdb's copy, which holds only in-frame ones; the method was immunoSEQ multiplex PCR. This sample carries 200,000 to 250,000 clones, 84% of them seen once, and the ten largest clones take about 8.3%. Material for sequencing was peripheral blood. Receptors originate from an elderly woman with COVID-19, enrolled during active disease. Each CDR3 is given with its conserved first and last residue. A D gene is named only where the DNA matches it firmly. Part of the rows lack a size; the others show once, few, many or a class for expanded clones.

TGTGCCATCACCCCAGGGGCCCGGGAGCCCCAGCATTTT | CAITPGAREPQHF | . | TRBV10-3 | . | TRBJ1-5
TGTGCCAGCAGCCGCACAGGGGATAACATTCAGTACTTC | CASSRTGDNIQYF | . | TRBV7-8 | TRBD1 | TRBJ2-4
TGTGCCAGCAGCTTAGATGGGACTAGGTTCTTCTACGAGCAGTACTTC | CASSLDGTRFFYEQYF | . | TRBV7-2 | TRBD2 | TRBJ2-7
TGTGCCAGCTCACAGCCCGGGGGGAGGGGCTCCTACGAGCAGTACTTC | CASSQPGGRGSYEQYF | . | TRBV18 | TRBD2 | TRBJ2-7
TGCGCCAGCAGCTTAATGGGTGGGGAGGAAAAACTGTTTTTT | CASSLMGGEEKLFF | . | TRBV5-1 | . | TRBJ1-4
TGTGCCACCAGCAGAGTGCATGGAAGCGGTTCTGAGCAGTTCTTC | CATSRVHGSGSEQFF | . | TRBV15 | . | TRBJ2-1
TGTGCCAGCAGCTTGAGGGGCTCAAGCAATCAGCCCCAGCATTTT | CASSLRGSSNQPQHF | . | TRBV5-6 | . | TRBJ1-5
TGTGCCAGCAGTTTCGCAGGAGGACAGACTGGCACCTTC | CASSFAGGQTGTF | . | TRBV28 | . | TRBJ1-2
TGCGCCAGCAGCTTCCAGGGCGAAACCGGGGAGCTGTTTTTT | CASSFQGETGELFF | . | TRBV5-1 | . | TRBJ2-2
TGTGCCATTACCAGGTCCGGGGGCAATCAGCCCCAGCATTTT | CAITRSGGNQPQHF | . | TRBV28 | . | TRBJ1-5
TGTGCCAGCAGCCCTAAGTTTAACAGGAACACTGAAGCTTTCTTT | CASSPKFNRNTEAFF | . | TRBV3-1/TRBV3-2 | . | TRBJ1-1
TGTGCCAGCAGCTTGGGGACAGGGGGCTGGACTGAAGCTTTCTTT | CASSLGTGGWTEAFF | . | TRBV11-2 | TRBD1 | TRBJ1-1
TGTGCCAGCAGCATACGGCAACCCGACAGGGGGGTAACGCCCCAGCATTTT | CASSIRQPDRGVTPQHF | . | TRBV11-2 | TRBD1 | TRBJ1-5
TGCGCCAGCAGCTTGGGTAGGAACACCGGGGAGCTGTTTTTT | CASSLGRNTGELFF | . | TRBV5-1 | . | TRBJ2-2
TGTGCCAGCAGTGAAAAGACAGCTGCCTTTGAAGCTTTCTTT | CASSEKTAAFEAFF | . | TRBV2 | . | TRBJ1-1
TGTGCCAGCAGTCAGCAGGGTTCCTACGAGCAGTACTTC | CASSQQGSYEQYF | . | TRBV6-6 | . | TRBJ2-7
TGTGCCAGTAGGGGCGAGGGTCTCACAGATACGCAGTATTTT | CASRGEGLTDTQYF | once | TRBV19 | . | TRBJ2-3
TGTGCCAGCAGTCCCGGTTCGATGAAAAAACTGTTTTTT | CASSPGSMKKLFF | few | TRBV12-3/TRBV12-4 | . | TRBJ1-4
TGTGCCAGCAGTGAACGGACAAAGAGACAGGGCATAATTACCTTC | CASSERTKRQGIITF | once | TRBV25-1 | TRBD1 | TRBJ1-2
TGCGCCAGCAGCTGGACAGGGCGGGGAACAGATACGCAGTATTTT | CASSWTGRGTDTQYF | . | TRBV5-1 | TRBD1 | TRBJ2-3
TGTGCCAGCAGCAAGCGCCGGGACAGATTACGCAACTATGGCTACACCTTC | CASSKRRDRLRNYGYTF | . | TRBV7-2 | TRBD1 | TRBJ1-2
TGCAGTGCTAGTGGGACTAGCGGGTCGCAAGAGACCCAGTACTTC | CSASGTSGSQETQYF | . | TRBV20-1 | TRBD2 | TRBJ2-5
TGTGCCAGCAGCGGAGGACAGTCCGGGGAGCTGTTTTTT | CASSGGQSGELFF | . | TRBV9 | . | TRBJ2-2
TGTGCCAGCACAACCGCAGGGGCTGTAAATCAGCCCCAGCATTTT | CASTTAGAVNQPQHF | . | TRBV19 | . | TRBJ1-5
TGTGCCAGCAGTTCCACCTACGAGCAGTACTTC | CASSSTYEQYF | . | TRBV28 | . | TRBJ2-7
TGTGCCAGCAGCGTCACCCTTATGGGGCAGTTCACGCCGAACACCGGGGAGCTGTTTTTT | CASSVTLMGQFTPNTGELFF | . | TRBV9 | . | TRBJ2-2
TGTGCCAGCAGCCCCAGCCCAGGGGAAAAACTGTTTTTT | CASSPSPGEKLFF | . | TRBV7-6 | . | TRBJ1-4
TGTGCTAGTGGTTTGGCTCTAGCGGGGACAGATACGCAGTATTTT | CASGLALAGTDTQYF | . | TRBV12-5 | TRBD2 | TRBJ2-3
TGTGCCAGCGGGGGGGAGGCCAGGGGCCTTGGCTACACCTTC | CASGGEARGLGYTF | . | TRBV7-2 | . | TRBJ1-2
TGTGCCAGCAGCGCAAGGACAAGCAATCAGCCCCAGCATTTT | CASSARTSNQPQHF | . | TRBV2 | . | TRBJ1-5
TGTGCCAGCAGCGTATCGGGACAGGCTCATCAGCCCCAGCATTTT | CASSVSGQAHQPQHF | . | TRBV9 | TRBD1 | TRBJ1-5